One and the same sample provided the 20 T cell receptor beta chains below, sequenced in a study of OX40 agonist ivuxolimab in advanced cancers. Only in-frame clones appear in the TCRdb table, and some are missing; sequencing was by immunoSEQ multiplex PCR. The top ten clones hold roughly 2.5% of a sample with about 34,000 clones, 82% of them seen once. This specimen consisted of CD4+ or CD8+ T cells sorted from blood, obtained in a trial of the OX40 agonist ivuxolimab. Receptors were obtained from an adult with an advanced solid tumor such as melanoma, head and neck, liver or kidney cancer.

The chain has TRBV10-3 and TRBJ1-5; 10 nucleotides agree with TRBD1. The ends lost 5 bases at V and 2 bases at J; junction bases unmatched: 6. The CDR3 covers 16 residues. Germline V lookup: CDR1 ENHRY, CDR2 SYGVKD. The CDR3 DNA follows: TGTGCCATCAGTAAGACAGGGGGCAATGGCAATCAGCCCCAGCATTTT. Its protein product is CAISKTGGNGNQPQHF.

The CDR3 bases are TGTGCCAGCAGTTTATCCGGTTACAATGAGCAGTTCTTC. The encoded protein is CASSLSGYNEQFF. This rearrangement joins TRBV6-5 to TRBJ2-1; no firm D call. Trimming left V 4 bases short and J 4 bases short, with 8 bases between. The CDR3 totals 13 residues. Per the germline V gene, CDR1 is MNHEY and CDR2 is SVGAGI.

The V and J genes are TRBV10-3 and TRBJ2-1; D may be TRBD1 (6 bases). CDR3 length equals 15 residues. CDR1 is ENHRY and CDR2 is SYGVKD in the germline V gene. V was clipped by 4 bases and J by 4 bases, with 14 bases between them. CDR3 coding DNA: TGTGCCATCAGTGCCAGGGGATCCCCTTACAATGAGCAGTTCTTC. This gives the protein CAISARGSPYNEQFF.

The chain carries TRBV5-1 and TRBJ2-5; 8 nucleotides line up with TRBD1. The CDR3 is 15 amino acids. Per the germline V gene, CDR1 is SGHRS and CDR2 is YFSETQ. V trimming: 5 bases; J trimming: 4 bases; junction bases outside the gene matches: 10. The CDR3 nucleotides read TGCGCCAGCAGAGGTGGACAGGGCCGGGTAGAGACCCAGTACTTC. Residues: CASRGGQGRVETQYF.

This chain joins TRBV5-1 and TRBJ1-2; perhaps TRBD1 as D (5 bases). V lost 3 bases and J 0 bases, leaving 12 bases between the germline ends. This CDR3 has 15 amino acids. Germline assignment: CDR1 SGHRS and CDR2 YFSETQ. Here the CDR3 DNA reads TGCGCCAGCAGCTCGGGGGGGACGTCTAACTATGGCTACACCTTC. Translation gives CASSSGGTSNYGYTF.

The chain couples TRBV15 to TRBJ2-5; 8 bases are a match to TRBD2. V shed 9 bases, J shed 2 bases, and the junction held 5 bases outside the gene matches. CDR1 is LNHNV and CDR2 is YYDKDF in the germline V gene (reference sequence). The CDR3 is 13 amino acids. CDR3 sequence (DNA): TGTGCCACTGCTACTAGCGGACAAGAGACCCAGTACTTC. It yields the protein CATATSGQETQYF.

In DNA form, the CDR3 reads TGTGCCAGCAGCAGGGACAGGATCGACACTGAAGCTTTCTTT. Translated, it gives CASSRDRIDTEAFF. The chain employs TRBV7-2 and TRBJ1-1; TRBD1 aligns across 8 bases. The CDR3 sequence is 14 residues long. Germline CDR1 SGHTA, CDR2 FQGNSA. Losses at the gene ends were 5 bases for V and 3 bases for J; bases not matched to a gene: 5.

The CDR3 sequence: CASSPQGTSGSDEQYF. The CDR3 DNA follows: TGTGCCAGCAGCCCACAAGGCACTAGCGGGAGCGACGAGCAGTACTTC. This chain uses TRBV9 with TRBJ2-7; 11 nucleotides agree with TRBD2. V lost 4 bases to trimming and J lost 5 bases; unmatched junction nucleotides: 11. Germline values: CDR1 SGDLS, CDR2 YYNGEE. The CDR3 sequence is 16 residues long.

The chain carries TRBV4-3 and TRBJ2-2; D may correspond to TRBD1 or TRBD2 (5 bases each). V lost 4 bases and J lost 5, with 17 bases in between. CDR1 LGHNA and CDR2 YSLEER come from the germline V gene. The CDR3 is 16 residues long. The CDR3 DNA is TGCGCCAGCAGCCGACAGACAGATCCGGGGACCGGGGAGCTGTTTTTT. Protein: CASSRQTDPGTGELFF.

This chain connects TRBV10-3 to TRBJ2-7; no definite D call. The V end lost 6 bases, the J end lost 2 bases, and 11 bases lay between the germline ends. Germline V CDR1 and CDR2: ENHRY, SYGVKD. The CDR3 is 13 residues long. DNA of the CDR3: TGTGCCATCAGAGCAGAGTACGCCTACGAGCAGTACTTC. It encodes CAIRAEYAYEQYF.

The chain recombines TRBV7-3 with TRBJ1-6, with a weak D call TRBD1 (6 bases). Germline V gives CDR1 SGHTA, CDR2 FQGTGA. Trimming took 5 bases from V and 7 from J, leaving 9 bases between them. The CDR3 loop spans 13 amino acids. In DNA, the CDR3 is TGTGCCAGCAGCCTAGGACAGAATTCACCCCTCCACTTT. Translated, it gives CASSLGQNSPLHF.

The J gene is TRBJ2-2, the V gene TRBV5-6, with 7 bases aligning to TRBD1. Germline trimming cut 0 bases from V and 7 bases from J; bases unmatched to any gene: 3. This CDR3 has 14 amino acids. Germline CDR1 and CDR2: SGHDT and YYEEEE. CDR3 bases: TGTGCCAGCAGCTTGGGACAGGGTGTCGGGGAGCTGTTTTTT. Its protein is CASSLGQGVGELFF. The full variable domain, its missing parts supplied by reference TRBV5-6 and TRBJ2-2, is DAGVTQSPTHLIKTRGQQVTLRCSPKSGHDTVSWYQQALGQGPQFIFQYYEEEERQRGNFPDRFSGHQFPNYSSELNVNALLLGDSALYLCASSLGQGVGELFFGEGSRLTVL.

The J gene is TRBJ1-1, the V gene TRBV6-5, with D possibly being TRBD1 (5 bases). Trimming pared 0 bases from V and 0 bases from J, leaving 11 bases between. CDR1 is MNHEY and CDR2 is SVGAGI in the germline V gene. The CDR3 sequence is 16 residues long. The DNA of the CDR3 is TGTGCCAGCAGTTACTCGGGCCGACAGCTGAACACTGAAGCTTTCTTT. Its translation is CASSYSGRQLNTEAFF.

The V and J genes are TRBV5-4 and TRBJ2-3; tentative D call: TRBD1 (6 bases). Trimming pared 4 bases from V and 2 bases from J, leaving 14 bases between. Germline CDR1 is SGHNT and CDR2 is YYREEE (reference sequence). This CDR3 is 15 amino acids long. The CDR3 nucleotides read TGTGCCAGCAGCACCGGACAGATACTCACAGATACGCAGTATTTT. Residues: CASSTGQILTDTQYF.

V gene TRBV7-8 combines with J gene TRBJ2-1; 7 bases are a match to TRBD2. The CDR3 has 15 residues. V lost 1 base and J lost 6; bases outside the gene matches: 6. The germline gives CDR1 SGHVS, CDR2 FQNEAQ. The CDR3 reads CASSLGGGGPNEQFF. For the CDR3, the DNA is TGTGCCAGCAGCTTAGGCGGGGGAGGTCCCAATGAGCAGTTCTTC. Supplemented by reference TRBV7-8 and TRBJ2-1, the full variable domain reads GAGVSQSPRYKVAKRGQDVALRCDPISGHVSLFWYQQALGQGPEFLTYFQNEAQLDKSGLPSDRFFAERPEGSVSTLKIQRTQQEDSAVYLCASSLGGGGPNEQFFGPGTRLTVL.

The V and J genes are TRBV6-5 and TRBJ2-7; 10 nucleotides match TRBD1. Germline V CDR1 and CDR2: MNHEY, SVGAGI. V dropped 6 bases and J dropped 6; count of bases not matched to a gene: 11. The CDR3 length is 15 residues. CDR3 in DNA: TGTGCCAGCAGAAAAAGACAGGGGGCGCCGGGCGAGCAGTACTTC. Translated, it gives CASRKRQGAPGEQYF.

The V gene is TRBV4-3, the J gene TRBJ1-1; 12 bases map to TRBD1. Germline V gene sequence: CDR1 LGHNA, CDR2 YSLEER. The CDR3 length is 14 residues. The junction had 2 bases not matched to a gene; V was cut back by 0 bases and J by 9 bases. CDR3 sequence: CASSQDGTGGKAFF. The DNA of the CDR3 is TGCGCCAGCAGCCAAGATGGGACAGGGGGCAAAGCTTTCTTT.

V and J are TRBV7-2 and TRBJ2-3, with D possibly matching TRBD2 (5 bases). This CDR3 is 16 amino acids long. Germline values: CDR1 SGHTA, CDR2 FQGNSA. The ends were cut back, 2 bases at V and 0 bases at J, with 12 bases in the middle. As DNA, the CDR3 is TGTGCCAGCAGCTTAAGGCCCCGGAGGAGCACAGATACGCAGTATTTT. It specifies CASSLRPRRSTDTQYF. Drawing the rest from reference TRBV7-2 and TRBJ2-3, the complete variable domain is GAGVSQSPSNKVTEKGKDVELRCDPISGHTALYWYRQSLGQGLEFLIYFQGNSAPDKSGLPSDRFSAERTGGSVSTLTIQRTQQEDSAVYLCASSLRPRRSTDTQYFGPGTRLTVL.

The rearrangement links TRBV7-3 to TRBJ1-5; D gene ambiguous. Germline V gene lookup returns CDR1 SGHTA and CDR2 FQGTGA. V was shortened by 0 bases and J by 6 bases, with 6 bases between the two germline ends. This CDR3 is built from 13 residues. CDR3 loop: CASSLTLGQPQHF. As DNA, the CDR3 is TGTGCCAGCAGCTTAACCCTTGGTCAGCCCCAGCATTTT.

The chain carries TRBV7-3 and TRBJ2-3, with no clear D. The V end lost 1 base, the J end lost 2 bases, and 10 bases lay between the germline ends. The CDR3 covers 15 residues. The germline V gene has CDR1 SGHTA and CDR2 FQGTGA. CDR3 residues: CASSLSMADTDTQYF. The CDR3 DNA reads TGTGCCAGCAGCTTAAGTATGGCAGACACAGATACGCAGTATTTT.